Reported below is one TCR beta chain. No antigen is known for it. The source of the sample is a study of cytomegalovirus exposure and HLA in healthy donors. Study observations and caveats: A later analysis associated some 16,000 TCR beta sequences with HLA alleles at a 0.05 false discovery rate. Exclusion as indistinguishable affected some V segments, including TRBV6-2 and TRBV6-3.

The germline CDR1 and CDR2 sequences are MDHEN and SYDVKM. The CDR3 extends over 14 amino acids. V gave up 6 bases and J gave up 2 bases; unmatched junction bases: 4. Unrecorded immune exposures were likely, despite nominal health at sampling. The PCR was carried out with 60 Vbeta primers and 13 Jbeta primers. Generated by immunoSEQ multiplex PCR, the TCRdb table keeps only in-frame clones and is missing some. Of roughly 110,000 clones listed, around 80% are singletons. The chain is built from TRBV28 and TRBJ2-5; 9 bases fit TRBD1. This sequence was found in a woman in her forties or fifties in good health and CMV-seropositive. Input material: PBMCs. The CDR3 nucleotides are TGTGCCAGCAGCCGGGACAGGGTTCAAGAGACCCAGTACTTC. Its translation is CASSRDRVQETQYF. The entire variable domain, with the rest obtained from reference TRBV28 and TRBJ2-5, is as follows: DVKVTQSSRYLVKRTGEKVFLECVQDMDHENMFWYRQDPGLGLRLIYFSYDVKMKEKGDIPEGYSVSREKKERFSLILESASTNQTSMYLCASSRDRVQETQYFGPGTRLLVL.